The entry below describes one T cell receptor (beta chain). The antigen is undetermined. Researchers ran the assay at a deep level. This table comes from immunoSEQ multiplex PCR, and its TCRdb copy is limited to in-frame clones, with some not included. The sample carries about 2.1 million clones, 93% recorded once. This entry comes from a study of shared clonotypes between healthy human individuals. Study observations and caveats: Compared with memory subsets, naive subsets generally had larger estimated richness. Rarefaction gave evidence that sorted-subset sequencing remained incomplete despite large depth.

The CDR3 runs 14 residues. The V gene end was trimmed by 8 bases and the J gene end by 6 bases; junction bases not matched to a gene: 11. Germline lookup yields CDR1 SEHNR and CDR2 FQNEAQ (reference sequence). The naive CD8 population came from CD45RO-negative cells selected for CCR7, without terminally differentiated effector memory CD45RA+ cells. The sequence came from a man in his late teens or twenties in good health. Some clones in this sample may be carry-over from other donors' samples. Source material: naive CD8+ T cells from PBMCs. This sequence joins TRBV7-9 and TRBJ2-7; the match to TRBD2 covers 9 bases. The CDR3 DNA sequence: TGTGCCAGCGGAATTAGCGGGAGTAACGGCGAGCAGTACTTC. Amino acids: CASGISGSNGEQYF.